The 23 T cell receptor beta chains in this list originate from one sample, sequenced in a study of cytomegalovirus exposure and HLA in healthy donors. PCR primers comprised 60 Vbeta and 13 Jbeta primers. Sequenced by immunoSEQ multiplex PCR; TCRdb stores in-frame clones only, minus some. The table shows about 130,000 clones, with 77% occurring only once. The specimen was PBMCs. The receptors derive from a woman in her thirties or forties in good health and CMV-seronegative.

The rearrangement uses TRBV4-2 and TRBJ1-1; D is uncertain. The CDR3 loop spans 16 amino acids. Between the trimmed V and J ends, which lost 4 bases and 3 bases, there was a span of 18 bases. Germline V gene data show CDR1 as LGHNA and CDR2 as YNFKEQ. CDR3 sequence reads: CASSPSGEGLDTEAFF. The DNA of the CDR3 is TGTGCCAGCAGCCCGTCCGGGGAGGGTTTGGACACTGAAGCTTTCTTT.

The chain links TRBV2 to TRBJ1-6; D possibly corresponds to TRBD1 (6 bases). This CDR3 contains 13 residues. The germline V gene has CDR1 SNHLY and CDR2 FYNNEI. V lost 11 bases and J 9 bases, leaving 17 bases between the germline ends. The chain's CDR3 is CAGRGAGSSPLHF. CDR3 DNA: TGTGCCGGGAGGGGGGCCGGGAGTTCACCCCTCCACTTT.

This clone has only a few counts. The rearrangement links TRBV7-9 to TRBJ1-1, with TRBD1 matching over 11 bases. This CDR3 is 14 amino acids long. Unmatched junction bases numbered 3, after V lost 9 bases and J lost 0 bases. Germline lookup yields CDR1 SEHNR and CDR2 FQNEAQ (reference sequence). CDR3 nucleotide sequence: TGTGCCAGGGGACAGGGGGACGTGAACACTGAAGCTTTCTTT. This encodes CARGQGDVNTEAFF.

V and J are TRBV6-5 and TRBJ2-7, with 9 positions matching TRBD2. Germline V gene sequence: CDR1 MNHEY, CDR2 SVGAGI. Trimming cost V 5 bases and J 7 bases; bases outside gene matches: 9. The CDR3 loop spans 14 amino acids. The CDR3 coding sequence is TGTGCCAGCAGTATCGGCGGGGGGGTGGGGGAGCAGTACTTC. Translating gives CASSIGGGVGEQYF.

This clone was observed a single time. The chain links TRBV10-3 to TRBJ1-6; 8 bases fit TRBD1. This CDR3 is built from 14 residues. The germline V gene encodes CDR1 ENHRY and CDR2 SYGVKD. The trim removed 4 bases at V and 5 bases at J, leaving 1 base unmatched. The CDR3 DNA reads as TGTGCCATCAGTGGGGACAGGAATAATTCACCCCTCCACTTT. Translation: CAISGDRNNSPLHF.

This chain connects TRBV2 to TRBJ1-5; tentative D call: TRBD1 (6 bases). The CDR3 covers 15 residues. Trimming removed 6 bases at V and 5 bases at J, with 17 bases between. From germline, CDR1 is SNHLY and CDR2 FYNNEI. The CDR3 sequence is CASSEPTGDYQPQHF. In DNA form, the CDR3 reads TGTGCCAGCAGCGAGCCGACAGGAGATTATCAGCCCCAGCATTTT.

The gene calls are TRBV5-1 and TRBJ1-2; tentatively, D is TRBD1 (5 bases). Trimming pared 5 bases from V and 7 bases from J, leaving 24 bases between. The CDR3 is 16 amino acids. Germline values: CDR1 SGHRS, CDR2 YFSETQ. CDR3 DNA: TGCGCCAGCAGGCAACAAACGGGCGGGGGTATTGGTGGCTACACCTTC. Encoded protein: CASRQQTGGGIGGYTF.

The V gene is TRBV5-1, the J gene TRBJ2-1, with a possible D match to TRBD2 (7 bases). The CDR3 runs 15 residues. The V end was cut by 5 bases, the J end by 4 bases, with 16 bases between. CDR1 is SGHRS, CDR2 YFSETQ, per germline. CDR3 sequence (DNA): TGCGCCAGCAGTTGGGGGGGCGGTATTTACAATGAGCAGTTCTTC. It yields the protein CASSWGGGIYNEQFF.

The rearrangement uses TRBV4-2 and TRBJ2-2, with D unresolved. CDR3 size: 16 residues. Germline CDR1 LGHNA, CDR2 YNFKEQ. Deletions cut 2 bases from V and 3 bases from J, with 13 bases between. The CDR3 region has the DNA TGTGCCAGCAGCCAACCCGGATCTGCGGACACCGGGGAGCTGTTTTTT. Translated, it gives CASSQPGSADTGELFF.

The V and J genes are TRBV4-3 and TRBJ1-6, with 11 positions matching TRBD1. The trim removed 4 bases at V and 6 bases at J, leaving 2 bases unmatched. Germline assignment: CDR1 LGHNA and CDR2 YSLEER. CDR3 size: 15 residues. CDR3 sequence reads: CASSPGQGVNSPLHF. DNA for the CDR3: TGCGCCAGCAGCCCGGGACAGGGGGTTAATTCACCCCTCCACTTT.

The chain links TRBV4-3 to TRBJ2-1; no reliable D call. The CDR3 totals 14 residues. V was shortened by 3 bases and J by 7 bases, with 13 bases between the two germline ends. Germline CDR1 reads LGHNA; CDR2 reads YSLEER. DNA for the CDR3: TGCGCCAGCAGCCACGCCCGCCCAGGAAATGAGCAGTTCTTC. Its protein product is CASSHARPGNEQFF.

This clone showed up just once. The chain carries TRBV6-1 and TRBJ1-1; unclear D gene. Germline V gives CDR1 MNHNS, CDR2 SASEGT. With 6 bases removed from V and 0 bases from J, the gap between germline ends came to 14 bases. The CDR3 extends over 15 amino acids. CDR3 loop: CASRLGDTMNTEAFF. DNA of the CDR3: TGTGCCAGCAGGCTTGGAGATACCATGAACACTGAAGCTTTCTTT.

This chain connects TRBV7-9 to TRBJ2-1, with D tentatively TRBD2 (5 bases). Germline V lookup: CDR1 SEHNR, CDR2 FQNEAQ (reference sequence). V gave up 5 bases and J gave up 10 bases, with 12 bases separating them. The CDR3 length is 12 residues. The CDR3 nucleotides are TGTGCCAGCAGCCAGGACTTGGGAGAGCAGTTCTTC. As protein: CASSQDLGEQFF.

The rearrangement joins TRBV6-1 to TRBJ1-3; D is perhaps TRBD1 (6 bases). The CDR3 spans 16 residues. V was shortened by 4 bases and J by 0 bases, with 13 bases between the two germline ends. Germline V lookup: CDR1 MNHNS, CDR2 SASEGT. Written as DNA, the CDR3 is TGTGCCAGCAGTGCGCGACAGGAATACTCTGGAAACACCATATATTTT. Translated, it gives CASSARQEYSGNTIYF.

Here the CDR3 DNA reads TGTGCCAGCAGCTTATCCCCCCACAGTCAAGAGACCCAGTACTTC. As protein: CASSLSPHSQETQYF. This sequence joins TRBV11-1 and TRBJ2-5; D gene unclear. Trimming cost V 2 bases and J 2 bases, with 12 bases left between them. The CDR3 extends over 15 amino acids. Germline CDR1 and CDR2: SGHAT and FQDESV (reference sequence).

V is TRBV28 and J is TRBJ2-1; perhaps TRBD2 as D (5 bases). This CDR3 region has 14 residues. CDR1 and CDR2 (germline): MDHEN, SYDVKM. V was shortened by 8 bases and J by 0 bases, with 11 bases between the two germline ends. Here the CDR3 DNA reads TGTGCCAGCTCGGCGGGTCCCTCCTACAATGAGCAGTTCTTC. This translates into CASSAGPSYNEQFF.

The chain links TRBV5-1 to TRBJ2-1; 13 bases match TRBD2. CDR3 length: 16 amino acids. V dropped 4 bases and J dropped 9; count of bases not matched to a gene: 10. The germline CDR1 and CDR2 sequences are SGHRS and YFSETQ. This chain's CDR3 is CASSLSRLAGGPEQFF. DNA of the CDR3: TGCGCCAGCAGCCTTTCAAGACTAGCGGGGGGCCCTGAGCAGTTCTTC. The variable domain in full, completed from reference TRBV5-1 and TRBJ2-1, reads KAGVTQTPRYLIKTRGQQVTLSCSPISGHRSVSWYQQTPGQGLQFLFEYFSETQRNKGNFPGRFSGRQFSNSRSEMNVSTLELGDSALYLCASSLSRLAGGPEQFFGPGTRLTVL.

V gene TRBV4-3 combines with J gene TRBJ1-2; D is possibly TRBD1 (6 bases). This CDR3 is 20 amino acids long. Germline-derived CDR1 and CDR2 are LGHNA and YSLEER. Deletions cut 0 bases from V and 3 bases from J, with 26 bases between. CDR3 bases: TGCGCCAGCAGCCAAGAAAGGACGTTTACAGGGAGAAGGGGATACTATGGCTACACCTTC. It specifies CASSQERTFTGRRGYYGYTF.

The chain carries TRBV28 and TRBJ2-2; D is unclear. The CDR3 runs to 15 residues. V lost 7 bases and J 2 bases, leaving 14 bases between the germline ends. The germline V gene encodes CDR1 MDHEN and CDR2 SYDVKM. CDR3: CASISNTHNTGELFF. For the CDR3, the DNA is TGTGCCAGCATTAGCAATACACATAACACCGGGGAGCTGTTTTTT.

This clone was detected only a few times. The chain carries TRBV29-1 and TRBJ1-5, with TRBD1 matching over 7 bases. Germline values: CDR1 SQVTM, CDR2 ANQGSEA. V shed 7 bases and J 1 base; nucleotides not matched to a gene: 10. CDR3 size: 15 residues. The CDR3 protein is CSASTGLKSNQPQHF. CDR3 in DNA: TGCAGCGCCTCGACAGGGCTAAAAAGCAATCAGCCCCAGCATTTT.

This rearrangement joins TRBV7-6 to TRBJ2-1; 13 nucleotides align to TRBD2. With V trimmed by 5 bases and J by 4 bases, 5 bases remained unmatched. The CDR3 contains 16 residues. Germline V gives CDR1 SGHVS, CDR2 FNYEAQ. DNA of the CDR3: TGTGCCAGCAGCCGACGGACTAGCGGGGGATACAATGAGCAGTTCTTC. It yields the protein CASSRRTSGGYNEQFF.

This clone was seen more than once but under ten times. The V call is TRBV6-1, the J call TRBJ1-4; D gene ambiguous. The germline V and J ends were trimmed by 4 bases and 7 bases, with 16 bases remaining between them. The germline V gene encodes CDR1 MNHNS and CDR2 SASEGT. The CDR3 extends over 15 amino acids. CDR3 DNA: TGTGCCAGCAGTGGGCTGGGCACTTACCGTGAAAAACTGTTTTTT. Amino acids: CASSGLGTYREKLFF.

In the case of this clone: A much larger clone lies a single base off, so this may be a read error. Other DNA sequences in the same sample also yield this CDR3. The chain recombines TRBV5-6 with TRBJ1-4; 9 positions agree with TRBD1. Germline V CDR1 and CDR2: SGHDT, YYEEEE. This CDR3 spans 16 amino acids. J was trimmed by 3 bases and V by 0 bases; bases with no gene match: 3. DNA of the CDR3: TGTGCCAGCAGCTTGGGGACAGGGGTAGCTAATGAAAAACTGTTTTTT. As protein: CASSLGTGVANEKLFF.